A selection of T cell receptor beta chains follows, all from one sample in a study of blood T cell repertoires in COVID-19. The assay was immunoSEQ multiplex PCR, and TCRdb's table has in-frame clones only and misses some. In the table there are about 60,000 clones, roughly four fifths of which are singletons. The sample was peripheral blood. These receptors were obtained from a human donor in a cohort sampled during active COVID-19. The conserved cysteine and the conserved F or W are not part of the CDR3 here.

>TRBV10-3
AISEQGLKGNTIY
>TRBV5-1
ASSRDAGSSYEQY
>TRBV29-1
SGGPSSYEQY
>TRBV9
ASSEQGTGTDTQY
>TRBV6-5
ASSYGGGRQHEQY
>TRBV11-2
ASSFGGEQFANTGELF
>TRBV28
ASSLRDNNYGYT
>TRBV4-3
ASSPLRRVWYGYT
>TRBV25-1
ASRDTGREQY
>TRBV7-2
ASSTDRGPLH
>TRBV7-2
ASSLDSGFNQPQH
>TRBV28
ASGQGVRPQH
>TRBV6-5
ATRTGSGNTIY
>TRBV27
ASSPTSLGGGIEQY